Each of the 27 T cell receptor beta chains below was sequenced from the same sample in a study of blood T cell repertoires in COVID-19. Some clones are missing from TCRdb's copy, which holds only in-frame ones; the method was immunoSEQ multiplex PCR. The data contain around 160,000 clones, 87% of them singletons. Material: peripheral blood. These receptor sequences come from a man at least 80 years old with acute or convalescent COVID-19.

Regarding this clone: Sequence at one end of the junction differs from germline and may be a read error. The chain employs TRBV6-5 and TRBJ1-2; D remains ambiguous. CDR1 is MNHEY and CDR2 is SVGAGI in the germline V gene. This CDR3 is built from 13 residues. CDR3 nucleotides: TGTGCCAGCAAAGGAGTTTTATTCTATGACTACACCTTC. Its translation is CASKGVLFYDYTF.

Worth noting for this clone: Other DNA sequences of this sample code for an identical CDR3. The chain combines TRBV6-1 with TRBJ2-3; 13 bases map to TRBD2. The CDR3 totals 16 residues. V shed 3 bases and J 2 bases; nucleotides not matched to a gene: 2. Germline loops: CDR1 MNHNS, CDR2 SASEGT. The CDR3 DNA sequence: TGTGCCAGCAGTGAGGGACTAGCGGGGTCCACAGATACGCAGTATTTT. It codes for CASSEGLAGSTDTQYF.

This CDR3 is CAWSGKQGQPQHF. The DNA for the CDR3 is TGTGCCTGGAGTGGAAAACAGGGGCAGCCCCAGCATTTT. The J gene is TRBJ1-5, the V gene TRBV30, with 7 bases lining up with TRBD1. The J segment lost 7 bases and the V segment lost 1 base, leaving 4 bases of the junction unmatched. The CDR3 runs 13 residues. The germline CDR1 and CDR2 sequences are GTSNPN and SVGIG (reference sequence).

The CDR3: CASSLVMNTEAFF. The CDR3 DNA sequence: TGCGCCAGCAGCTTGGTCATGAACACTGAAGCTTTCTTT. The chain uses TRBV5-1 and TRBJ1-1; D ambiguous. The CDR3 is 13 residues long. Trimming removed 0 bases from V and 0 bases from J, with 3 bases in between. Germline CDR1 SGHRS, CDR2 YFSETQ.

The chain uses TRBV7-2 and TRBJ1-5; D remains unclear. Germline values: CDR1 SGHTA, CDR2 FQGNSA. The V end was cut by 5 bases, the J end by 3 bases, with 5 bases between. The length of the CDR3 is 12 residues. CDR3 in amino acids: CASSAYNQPQHF. Written as DNA, the CDR3 is TGTGCCAGCAGCGCGTACAATCAGCCCCAGCATTTT.

The gene calls are TRBV7-9 and TRBJ2-5; D is uncertain. The germline CDR1 and CDR2 sequences are SEHNR and FQNEAQ (reference sequence). Trimming cost V 1 base and J 1 base, with 7 bases left between them. The CDR3 contains 14 residues. The CDR3 is CASSLGQFQETQYF. The CDR3 DNA reads as TGTGCCAGCAGCTTAGGTCAGTTCCAAGAGACCCAGTACTTC.

The V call is TRBV27, the J call TRBJ2-3; 8 bases agree with TRBD1. Trimming took 6 bases from V and 3 from J; bases not matched to a gene: 5. The CDR3 runs to 14 residues. CDR1 and CDR2 (germline): MNHEY, SMNVEV (reference sequence). The CDR3: CASSTGGRTDTQYF. CDR3 bases: TGTGCCAGCAGCACAGGGGGTCGGACAGATACGCAGTATTTT.

The chain employs TRBV21-1 and TRBJ1-4; the tabulated D call, TRBD1, remains unverified against the DNA. TRBV21-1 is termed a pseudogene. There are 18 residues in the CDR3. Here the CDR3 reads CASSKGVGTPPTNEKLFF. In DNA, the CDR3 is TGTGCCAGCAGCAAAGGAGTAGGGACACCTCCAACTAATGAAAAACTGTTTTTT.

The V and J genes are TRBV5-8 and TRBJ2-7; D is possibly TRBD1 (5 bases). CDR3 length equals 12 residues. Germline CDR1 reads SGHTS; CDR2 reads YDEGEE. The V end was cut by 7 bases, the J end by 2 bases, with 10 bases between. This CDR3 reads CASAGHAYEQYF. The CDR3 region has the DNA TGTGCCAGCGCCGGACATGCCTACGAGCAGTACTTC.

This CDR3 is CASSVSPRDFLDEQYF. The CDR3 bases are TGTGCCAGCAGCGTCTCGCCGAGGGACTTTCTCGACGAGCAGTACTTC. The J gene is TRBJ2-7, the V gene TRBV9; D may be TRBD2 (6 bases). CDR1 and CDR2 (germline): SGDLS, YYNGEE. The V end was cut by 2 bases, the J end by 5 bases, with 20 bases between. CDR3 length: 16 residues.

V usage is TRBV19 and J usage is TRBJ1-5; D gene ambiguous. The V and J ends lost 7 bases and 5 bases respectively, with 18 bases between them. There are 15 residues in the CDR3. Germline V gene sequence: CDR1 LNHDA, CDR2 SQIVND (reference sequence). The CDR3 loop reads CASTPRVGVDQPQHF. CDR3 in DNA: TGTGCCAGTACCCCGAGGGTTGGAGTTGATCAGCCCCAGCATTTT.

CDR3 loop: CASSLGDSEQYF. The CDR3 DNA reads TGTGCCAGCAGCTTAGGTGATAGCGAGCAGTACTTC. The rearrangement uses TRBV11-3 and TRBJ2-7, with D unclear. This CDR3 has 12 amino acids. Per germline, CDR1 SGHNT and CDR2 YENEEA. Trimming pared 1 base from V and 6 bases from J, leaving 7 bases between.

CDR3 bases: TGTGCCAGCAGCTTAGGTTCAACAGCCTCAGTAACCACAGATACGCAGTATTTT. It translates to CASSLGSTASVTTDTQYF. The rearrangement joins TRBV7-2 to TRBJ2-3; no clear D gene. The CDR3 sequence is 18 residues long. The germline V and J ends were trimmed by 1 base and 2 bases, with 19 bases remaining between them. The germline gives CDR1 SGHTA, CDR2 FQGNSA.

The rearrangement uses TRBV27 and TRBJ1-3; 7 bases match TRBD1. The CDR3 contains 13 residues. Germline V gives CDR1 MNHEY, CDR2 SMNVEV (reference sequence). V shed 6 bases, J shed 4 bases, and the junction held 3 bases outside the gene matches. This CDR3 reads CASRPGGGNTIYF. In DNA, the CDR3 is TGTGCCAGCAGACCAGGGGGGGGAAACACCATATATTTT.

The rearrangement links TRBV10-3 to TRBJ2-2; D perhaps matches TRBD1 (5 bases). Germline V CDR1 and CDR2: ENHRY, SYGVKD. CDR3 size: 13 residues. The V gene lost 7 bases and the J gene lost 6 bases, with 12 bases spanning the gap. This chain's CDR3 is CAIIIQGSGELFF. CDR3 sequence (DNA): TGTGCCATCATCATCCAGGGTTCCGGGGAGCTGTTTTTT.

The chain employs TRBV27 and TRBJ1-6; no clear D. Germline CDR1 MNHEY, CDR2 SMNVEV (reference sequence). The CDR3 has 15 amino acids. V gave up 3 bases and J gave up 5 bases, with 11 bases separating them. Here the CDR3 reads CASSFGTIDNSPLHF. The DNA for the CDR3 is TGTGCCAGCAGTTTTGGTACAATCGATAATTCACCCCTCCACTTT.

The chain recombines TRBV7-2 with TRBJ2-5, with D tentatively TRBD2 (5 bases). Trimming removed 2 bases at V and 4 bases at J, with 17 bases between. Germline values: CDR1 SGHTA, CDR2 FQGNSA. The CDR3 spans 16 residues. The CDR3 DNA is TGTGCCAGCAGCTTATTTGGTCCTAAAGAGGGAGAGACCCAGTACTTC. Translated, it gives CASSLFGPKEGETQYF.

CDR3 in amino acids: CASSLPLTGVRTEAFF. The CDR3 nucleotides are TGCGCCAGCAGCTTGCCCCTGACAGGCGTGAGAACTGAAGCTTTCTTT. The V call is TRBV5-1, the J call TRBJ1-1; D is perhaps TRBD1 (6 bases). The CDR3 extends over 16 amino acids. The germline V gene has CDR1 SGHRS and CDR2 YFSETQ. V was shortened by 1 base and J by 5 bases, with 18 bases between the two germline ends.

The chain is built from TRBV5-1 and TRBJ2-1; 7 bases line up with TRBD2. With 0 bases clipped from V and 7 bases from J, the junction kept 7 bases outside the gene matches. Looked up from germline, CDR1 is SGHRS and CDR2 is YFSETQ. The CDR3 is made up of 15 amino acids. CDR3 in amino acids: CASSLAAGVLNEQFF. The CDR3 nucleotides are TGCGCCAGCAGCTTGGCGGCGGGAGTGTTGAATGAGCAGTTCTTC.

The chain recombines TRBV19 with TRBJ2-7, with 11 bases that match TRBD2. J lost 2 bases, V lost 6 bases, and 9 bases had no gene match. The CDR3 consists of 16 residues. The germline V gene encodes CDR1 LNHDA and CDR2 SQIVND (reference sequence). The CDR3 protein is CASRIGASGGTYEQYF. The CDR3 DNA is TGTGCCAGTAGGATTGGCGCTAGCGGGGGGACCTACGAGCAGTACTTC.

The chain is built from TRBV10-3 and TRBJ1-2; 7 nucleotides line up with TRBD1. V was clipped by 7 bases and J by 2 bases; unmatched bases: 4. CDR1 ENHRY and CDR2 SYGVKD come from the germline V gene. This CDR3 is built from 13 residues. CDR3 sequence (DNA): TGTGCCATCACCCCGGACAGGAACTATGGCTACACCTTC. It specifies CAITPDRNYGYTF.

The rearrangement uses TRBV5-6 and TRBJ2-5; D gene unclear. The CDR3 has 14 amino acids. The ends were cut back, 4 bases at V and 5 bases at J, with 15 bases in the middle. Germline V gives CDR1 SGHDT, CDR2 YYEEEE. The DNA for the CDR3 is TGTGCCAGCAGCCGGTTGGTTAATGAGGAGACCCAGTACTTC. Encoded protein: CASSRLVNEETQYF.

V is TRBV6-5 and J is TRBJ1-2; 7 nucleotides align to TRBD1. CDR3 length equals 14 residues. With V trimmed by 8 bases and J by 1 base, 7 bases remained unmatched. CDR1 is MNHEY, CDR2 SVGAGI, per germline. The DNA for the CDR3 is TGTGCCAGCCGTCCCGGGACAGTTAACTATGGCTACACCTTC. This codes for CASRPGTVNYGYTF.

V gene TRBV5-4 combines with J gene TRBJ1-2, with 8 bases fitting TRBD1. Per germline, CDR1 SGHNT and CDR2 YYREEE (reference sequence). The CDR3 spans 15 residues. Germline trimming cut 3 bases from V and 3 bases from J; bases unmatched to any gene: 7. The CDR3 DNA is TGTGCCAGCAGCTCTGGACAGGGAGCGGACTATGGCTACACCTTC. Translation: CASSSGQGADYGYTF. The full variable domain, completed using reference TRBV5-4 and TRBJ1-2, is ETGVTQSPTHLIKTRGQQVTLRCSSQSGHNTVSWYQQALGQGPQFIFQYYREEENGRGNFPPRFSGLQFPNYSSELNVNALELDDSALYLCASSSGQGADYGYTFGSGTRLTVV.

With respect to this clone: Additional DNA sequences in this sample encode the identical CDR3. V and J are TRBV30 and TRBJ1-5; D is uncertain. Germline-derived CDR1 and CDR2 are GTSNPN and SVGIG (reference sequence). The CDR3 covers 14 residues. The ends were cut back, 0 bases at V and 2 bases at J, with 8 bases in the middle. The CDR3 sequence is CAWSVLAGNQPQHF. In DNA form, the CDR3 reads TGTGCCTGGAGTGTATTAGCCGGCAATCAGCCCCAGCATTTT. Based on the CDR3 plus reference TRBV30 and TRBJ1-5, the full variable domain is SQTIHQWPATLVQPVGSPLSLECTVEGTSNPNLYWYRQAAGRGLQLLFYSVGIGQISSEVPQNLSASRPQDRQFILSSKKLLLSDSGFYLCAWSVLAGNQPQHFGDGTRLSIL.

This chain links TRBV6-6 with TRBJ2-7; 8 positions match TRBD1. Germline CDR1 and CDR2: MNHNY and SVGAGI (reference sequence). The CDR3 spans 16 residues. After removal of 2 bases from V and 2 bases from J, the junction contained 8 bases not matched to a gene. The CDR3 reads CASSYPPGQGPYEQYF. CDR3 nucleotides: TGTGCCAGCAGTTACCCCCCCGGACAGGGACCCTACGAGCAGTACTTC.

V gene TRBV27 combines with J gene TRBJ2-6; 8 positions agree with TRBD1. The CDR3 spans 20 residues. Trimming removed 6 bases from V and 0 bases from J; junction bases left unmatched: 16. Germline V CDR1 and CDR2: MNHEY, SMNVEV (reference sequence). CDR3 DNA sequence: TGTGCCAGCAGCCAAATTGGGAGCAGGGGGCTATCCTCTGGGGCCAACGTCCTGACTTTC. Amino acids: CASSQIGSRGLSSGANVLTF. Variable domain in full (rest from reference TRBV27 and TRBJ2-6): EAQVTQNPRYLITVTGKKLTVTCSQNMNHEYMSWYRQDPGLGLRQIYYSMNVEVTDKGDVPEGYKVSRKEKRNFPLILESPSPNQTSLYFCASSQIGSRGLSSGANVLTFGAGSRLTVL.